This is a list of T cell receptor beta chains from one sample in a study of graft-versus-host responses after intestinal transplantation. The antigens for these receptors are not known. Libraries were prepared by immunoSEQ multiplex PCR; TCRdb keeps only in-frame clonotypes and omits some of them. The data contain approximately 85,000 clones, 80% to 95% of them singletons. The material was unstimulated CD8+ T cells sorted from spleen or lymph node cells, obtained before transplant. Every receptor here comes from a human donor who was the organ donor for an intestinal transplant. CDR3s include the opening cysteine and the closing phenylalanine or tryptophan. Fields, in order: V gene, D gene, CDR3 protein. A D gene is named only where the DNA matches it firmly.

>TRBV5-4|TRBD1
CASSPRDRVPSNYGYTF
>TRBV30|TRBD1
CAWMTGGSYTF
>TRBV6-6|NA
CASSYQWWEAFF
>TRBV9|TRBD2
CASSVSSGISYEQYF
>TRBV27|TRBD2
CASSLAGVLGQFF
>TRBV6-5|NA
CASSRGYTGELFF
>TRBV6-4|TRBD2
CASSEEGGRVDTQYF
>TRBV28|NA
CASSHSGDMREPQHF
>TRBV18|NA
CASSPPFGTYEQYF
>TRBV19|NA
CASSIGQPSTDTQYF
>TRBV11-2|TRBD2
CASSEFPRGRADTQYF
>TRBV11-3|TRBD1
CASSPPDRRTDTQYF
>TRBV4-1|TRBD1
CASSQNGQGPTYEQYF
>TRBV28|NA
CASSLLGEGDTQYF
>TRBV10-1|NA
CASSGCGRGCGDTQYF
>TRBV2|NA
CASSEVIPAFYGYTF
>TRBV27|NA
CASRTEAGNQPQHF
>TRBV27|NA
CASSSPPLETQYF
>TRBV5-5|TRBD1
CASSGGPWDRDYEQYF
>TRBV27|TRBD1
CASSLNRGYSNQPQHF
>TRBV27|TRBD2
CASSWGPSGRALYEQFF
>TRBV4-2|TRBD2
CASSQEGTSGTPYNEQFF
>TRBV6-5|TRBD2
CASSSGLAVLETQYF
>TRBV4-3|TRBD1
CASSPGTGGIRTDTQYF
>TRBV28|TRBD2
CASTLRGLAGFQFF
>TRBV11-2|TRBD1
CASSPGGGEGYEQYF
>TRBV5-1|NA
CASSLGPRYGYTF
>TRBV28|TRBD2
CASRAIAGGGSEYF
>TRBV5-1|TRBD1
CASRLGQGLYEQYF
>TRBV30|TRBD2
CAWSATSAADTQYF
>TRBV27|NA
CASSSDRFNEKLFF
>TRBV27|NA
CARRRWGGAQGGANVLTF
>TRBV9|TRBD1
CASSSGQGGDEKLFF
>TRBV19|NA
CASSIGSGEDEQFF
>TRBV27|NA
CASGAGSFNTEAFF
>TRBV27|TRBD1
CASSPGQGNQPQHF
>TRBV5-1|TRBD1
CASFTGTGGTGELFF